The 14 T cell receptor beta chains reported below all come from one sample, sequenced in a study of T cell responses to AZD1222 COVID-19 vaccine (dated by TCRdb to about 2021). In light of the paper, this sample's time point label describes: about 28 days (+/-7) after the second vaccine dose. Libraries came from the immunoSEQ multiplex PCR assay. TCRdb re-hosts the immuneACCESS table, in-frame sequences only. Its copies lack some clones; in the studies checked, an unresolved V gene accounts for under half of them, and the cause for the rest is not known. In all, the sample holds about 150,000 clones, and 75% to 95% of those were seen once. Clones ranked in the top ten supply about 3.2% of the sample. The material was peripheral blood, obtained 28 days after the second AZD1222 dose. All receptors derive from an adult who received the AZD1222 COVID-19 vaccine.

The chain combines TRBV5-5 with TRBJ2-5; TRBD2 agrees at 11 bases. This CDR3 has 16 amino acids. Losses at the gene ends were 2 bases for V and 4 bases for J; bases not matched to a gene: 7. Germline V gene lookup returns CDR1 SGHKS and CDR2 YYEKEE (reference sequence). CDR3 region: CASSLRLAGYGETQYF. DNA for the CDR3: TGTGCCAGCAGCTTACGACTAGCGGGATACGGAGAGACCCAGTACTTC.

This clone was detected a few times. The chain joins TRBV4-1 to TRBJ1-6; D might be TRBD1 (6 bases). The CDR3 contains 15 residues. Trimming stripped 3 bases from V and 7 bases from J, with 13 bases between. Germline V gene lookup returns CDR1 MGHRA and CDR2 YSYEKL. CDR3 in DNA: TGCGCCAGCAGCCACCAACAGGGAGGGAATTCACCCCTCCACTTT. This sequence encodes CASSHQQGGNSPLHF.

The chain recombines TRBV7-2 with TRBJ1-5; no reliable D call. Trimming removed 3 bases at V and 3 bases at J, with 9 bases between. This CDR3 is built from 14 residues. Germline assignment: CDR1 SGHTA and CDR2 FQGNSA. The CDR3 loop reads CASSFPGPNQPQHF. CDR3 bases: TGTGCCAGCAGCTTTCCGGGCCCCAATCAGCCCCAGCATTTT.

The rearrangement links TRBV5-1 to TRBJ2-1, with TRBD2 matching over 7 bases. The CDR3 totals 14 residues. Looked up from germline, CDR1 is SGHRS and CDR2 is YFSETQ. The trim removed 6 bases at V and 4 bases at J, leaving 7 bases unmatched. CDR3 region: CASKAGEGYNEQFF. CDR3 in DNA: TGCGCCAGCAAGGCGGGAGAAGGGTACAATGAGCAGTTCTTC. The full variable domain, completed using reference TRBV5-1 and TRBJ2-1, is KAGVTQTPRYLIKTRGQQVTLSCSPISGHRSVSWYQQTPGQGLQFLFEYFSETQRNKGNFPGRFSGRQFSNSRSEMNVSTLELGDSALYLCASKAGEGYNEQFFGPGTRLTVL.

This chain uses TRBV5-4 with TRBJ2-5; 8 positions agree with TRBD1. V trimming: 4 bases; J trimming: 12 bases; junction bases outside the gene matches: 17. The CDR3 runs 15 residues. CDR1 and CDR2 from the germline V gene are SGHNT and YYREEE (reference sequence). This CDR3 is CASSPGQGGAGGEYF. In DNA, the CDR3 is TGTGCCAGCAGCCCAGGACAGGGAGGCGCTGGGGGCGAGTACTTC.

The CDR3 nucleotides read TGTGCCAGCAGCCCCGGGTGGGTCGGAAGTAACACAGATACGCAGTATTTT. This encodes CASSPGWVGSNTDTQYF. The chain recombines TRBV3-1 (or the pseudogene TRBV3-2) with TRBJ2-3; unclear D gene. V lost 4 bases and J lost 2, with 19 bases in between. This CDR3 is 17 amino acids long. Germline V gene sequence: CDR1 LGHDT, CDR2 YNNKEL (reference sequence).

The chain joins TRBV5-1 to TRBJ2-3; D is possibly TRBD2 (6 bases). The CDR3 covers 18 residues. Deletions cut 4 bases from V and 0 bases from J, with 21 bases between. Per germline, CDR1 SGHRS and CDR2 YFSETQ. CDR3 sequence reads: CASSKDYQDPPSTDTQYF. The CDR3 coding sequence is TGCGCCAGCAGCAAGGACTATCAAGATCCCCCTAGCACAGATACGCAGTATTTT.

This chain joins TRBV2 and TRBJ1-4; 7 bases line up with TRBD1. The junction had 5 bases not matched to a gene; V was cut back by 2 bases and J by 8 bases. From germline, CDR1 is SNHLY and CDR2 FYNNEI. CDR3 size: 14 residues. CDR3 in DNA: TGTGCCAGCAGTGAAAGGGGGCGTAAAGAAAAACTGTTTTTT. Protein: CASSERGRKEKLFF.

The rearrangement links TRBV21-1 to TRBJ2-5; the table's D gene call, TRBD2, was not cross checked with the DNA. TRBV21-1 is a pseudogene. This CDR3 region has 16 residues. CDR3 amino acids: CASSKVGTQGKETQYF. Written as DNA, the CDR3 is TGTGCCAGCAGCAAAGTGGGGACTCAGGGAAAGGAGACCCAGTACTTC.

This chain joins TRBV23-1 and TRBJ1-2; 8 bases fit TRBD1. TRBV23-1 is identified as an open reading frame with a role that is uncertain. The CDR3 spans 15 residues. The V gene end was trimmed by 4 bases and the J gene end by 3 bases; junction bases not matched to a gene: 7. The CDR3 loop is CASSPSDRAYYGYTF. CDR3 nucleotide sequence: TGCGCCAGCAGTCCTTCGGACAGGGCATACTATGGCTACACCTTC.

The V gene is TRBV2, the J gene TRBJ2-3, with no clear D. Germline CDR1 and CDR2: SNHLY and FYNNEI. This CDR3 region has 13 residues. V was pared by 3 bases and J by 0 bases, with 4 bases between. CDR3 protein: CASSEVSTDTQYF. CDR3 DNA sequence: TGTGCCAGCAGTGAGGTCAGCACAGATACGCAGTATTTT.

The chain is built from TRBV23-1 and TRBJ2-5; TRBD1 agrees at 8 bases. TRBV23-1 is an ORF, and what it does is uncertain. The CDR3 has 14 residues. V was pared by 6 bases and J by 4 bases, with 7 bases of the junction left unmatched. The CDR3 nucleotides read TGCGCCAGCAGACCCCTCAGGGGGCGAGAGACCCAGTACTTC. Its protein product is CASRPLRGRETQYF.

The chain is built from TRBV6-5 and TRBJ1-5; D remains ambiguous. V was pared by 0 bases and J by 1 base, with 7 bases between. This CDR3 is 15 amino acids long. CDR1 and CDR2 (germline): MNHEY, SVGAGI. The CDR3 reads CASSYSGRSNQPQHF. CDR3 nucleotides: TGTGCCAGCAGTTACTCAGGGAGAAGCAATCAGCCCCAGCATTTT.

This rearrangement joins TRBV18 to TRBJ1-6, with 7 bases lining up with TRBD1. The CDR3 has 15 amino acids. J gave up 5 bases and V 5 bases, and 6 bases lay outside the gene matches. Germline CDR1 reads KGHSH; CDR2 reads LQKENI. Here the CDR3 DNA reads TGTGCCAGCTCAGGGACAGCTAACAATAATTCACCCCTCCACTTT. Translating gives CASSGTANNNSPLHF.